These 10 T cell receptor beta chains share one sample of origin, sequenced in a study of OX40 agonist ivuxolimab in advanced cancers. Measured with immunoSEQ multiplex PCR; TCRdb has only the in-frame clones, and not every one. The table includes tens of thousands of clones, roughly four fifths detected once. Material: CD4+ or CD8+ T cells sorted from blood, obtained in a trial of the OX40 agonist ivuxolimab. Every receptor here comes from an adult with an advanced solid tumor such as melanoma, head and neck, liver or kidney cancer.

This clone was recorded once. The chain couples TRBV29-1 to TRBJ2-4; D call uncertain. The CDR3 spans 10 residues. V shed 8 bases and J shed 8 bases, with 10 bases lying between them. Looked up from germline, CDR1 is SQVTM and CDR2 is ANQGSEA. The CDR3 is CSIRLDIQYF. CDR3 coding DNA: TGCAGCATAAGATTGGACATTCAGTACTTC.

CDR3 loop: CASSFEGVVNEQFF. CDR3 DNA sequence: TGCGCCAGCAGCTTCGAGGGGGTGGTGAATGAGCAGTTCTTC. V usage is TRBV5-1 and J usage is TRBJ2-1, with D possibly matching TRBD1 (6 bases). The ends were cut back, 2 bases at V and 7 bases at J, with 13 bases in the middle. This CDR3 comprises 14 residues. Germline V gives CDR1 SGHRS, CDR2 YFSETQ.

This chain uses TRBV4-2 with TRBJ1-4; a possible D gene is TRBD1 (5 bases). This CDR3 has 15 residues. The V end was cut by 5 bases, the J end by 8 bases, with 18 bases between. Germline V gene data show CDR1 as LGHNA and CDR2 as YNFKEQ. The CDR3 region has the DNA TGTGCCAGCAGCGAACGAGGGGAAGGGAGCGAAAAACTGTTTTTT. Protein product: CASSERGEGSEKLFF.

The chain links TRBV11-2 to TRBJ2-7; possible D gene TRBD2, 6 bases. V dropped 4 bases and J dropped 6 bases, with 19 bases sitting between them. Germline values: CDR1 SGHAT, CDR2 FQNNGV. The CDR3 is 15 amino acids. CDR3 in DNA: TGTGCCAGCAGCTCGGGGGAGTCCCCTGAACGCGAGCAGTACTTC. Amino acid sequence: CASSSGESPEREQYF.

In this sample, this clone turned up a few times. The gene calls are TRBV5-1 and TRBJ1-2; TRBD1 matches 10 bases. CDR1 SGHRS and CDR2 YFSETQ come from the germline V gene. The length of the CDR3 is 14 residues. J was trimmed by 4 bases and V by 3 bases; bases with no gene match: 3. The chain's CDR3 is CASSWDRGAYGYTF. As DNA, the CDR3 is TGCGCCAGCAGCTGGGACAGGGGTGCCTATGGCTACACCTTC.

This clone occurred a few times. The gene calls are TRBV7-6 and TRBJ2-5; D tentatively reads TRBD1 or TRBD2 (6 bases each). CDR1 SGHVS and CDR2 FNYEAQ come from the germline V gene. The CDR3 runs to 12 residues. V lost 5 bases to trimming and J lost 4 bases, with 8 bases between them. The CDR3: CASSKGGETQYF. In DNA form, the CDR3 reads TGTGCCAGCAGCAAGGGGGGAGAGACCCAGTACTTC.

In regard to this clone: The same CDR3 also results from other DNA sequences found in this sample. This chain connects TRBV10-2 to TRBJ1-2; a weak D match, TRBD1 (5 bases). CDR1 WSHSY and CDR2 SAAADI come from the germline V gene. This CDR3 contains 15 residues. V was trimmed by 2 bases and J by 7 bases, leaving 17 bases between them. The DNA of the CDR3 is TGCGCCAGCAGTGAGCCGGGGGACCCGTCAGGTGGCTACACCTTC. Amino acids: CASSEPGDPSGGYTF.

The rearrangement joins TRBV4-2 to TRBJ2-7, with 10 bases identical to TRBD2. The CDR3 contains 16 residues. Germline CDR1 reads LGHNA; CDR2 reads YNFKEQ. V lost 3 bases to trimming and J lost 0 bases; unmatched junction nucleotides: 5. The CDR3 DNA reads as TGTGCCAGCAGCCAGAATAGCGGGGGGAGCTCCTACGAGCAGTACTTC. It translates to CASSQNSGGSSYEQYF.

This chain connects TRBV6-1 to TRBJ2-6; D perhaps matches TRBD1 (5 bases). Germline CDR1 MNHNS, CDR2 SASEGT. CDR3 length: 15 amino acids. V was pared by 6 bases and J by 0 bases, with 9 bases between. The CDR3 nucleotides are TGTGCCAGCAGGAGACAGCTCTCTGGGGCCAACGTCCTGACTTTC. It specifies CASRRQLSGANVLTF.

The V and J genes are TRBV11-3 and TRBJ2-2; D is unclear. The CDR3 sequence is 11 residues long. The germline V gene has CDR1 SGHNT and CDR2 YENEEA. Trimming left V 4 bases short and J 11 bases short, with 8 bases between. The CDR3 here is CASSSTAELFF. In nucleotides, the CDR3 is TGTGCCAGCAGCTCAACGGCTGAGCTGTTTTTT.